Following are 9 T cell receptor beta chains from one sample sequenced in a study of blood T cell repertoires in COVID-19. The data were produced by immunoSEQ multiplex PCR, yet TCRdb's version contains in-frame clones alone and is incomplete. The repertoire includes 350,000 to 550,000 clones, approximately 92% of them detected once, and about 1.1% sits in the top ten. Input material: PBMCs or T cells enriched from blood (not recorded which). The receptors here all came from a man aged 25-45 years who had recovered from COVID-19.

This clone was observed a few times. The chain couples TRBV28 to TRBJ1-4, with a tentative D call TRBD1 (6 bases). CDR1 MDHEN and CDR2 SYDVKM come from the germline V gene. CDR3 length: 15 amino acids. Trimming took 5 bases from V and 8 from J, leaving 18 bases between them. CDR3 loop: CASSRGGARQEKLFF. The CDR3 DNA sequence: TGTGCCAGCAGTCGGGGGGGCGCCCGGCAGGAAAAACTGTTTTTT.

The chain recombines TRBV9 with TRBJ2-3; weak D call: TRBD1 (6 bases). CDR3 length: 15 amino acids. V was pared by 0 bases and J by 1 base, with 9 bases between. CDR1 and CDR2 from the germline V gene are SGDLS and YYNGEE. The chain's CDR3 is CASSVEGGGTDTQYF. CDR3 bases: TGTGCCAGCAGCGTAGAAGGGGGTGGCACAGATACGCAGTATTTT.

This clone was seen more than once but under ten times. The chain employs TRBV19 and TRBJ2-1; 11 bases are shared with TRBD2. V trimming: 6 bases; J trimming: 7 bases; junction bases outside the gene matches: 2. The CDR3 covers 13 residues. The germline V gene has CDR1 LNHDA and CDR2 SQIVND (reference sequence). The DNA of the CDR3 is TGTGCCAGTAGGGCTAGCGGGGGGAATGAGCAGTTCTTC. This codes for CASRASGGNEQFF.

The chain joins TRBV12-3 or TRBV12-4 to TRBJ1-5, with 11 bases identical to TRBD1. This CDR3 region has 12 residues. Unmatched junction bases numbered 3, after V lost 6 bases and J lost 11 bases. As DNA, the CDR3 is TGTGCCAGCAGCCGGGACAGGGGGGCCCAGCATTTT. This gives the protein CASSRDRGAQHF.

The gene calls are TRBV12-2 and TRBJ2-2; the listed D gene, TRBD2, was not tested against the DNA. TRBV12-2 is reported as a pseudogene. The CDR3 spans 13 residues. The CDR3 region is CASRPSSAGGLFF. As DNA, the CDR3 is TGTGCAAGTCGCCCATCTTCCGCGGGAGGGCTGTTTTTT.

The V call is TRBV21-1, the J call TRBJ2-5; the table's D call, TRBD1, was not checked against the DNA. TRBV21-1 is a known pseudogene. The CDR3 contains 14 residues. The CDR3 DNA reads as TGTGCCAGCACCCTGTTGGGGCAGCAAGAGACCCAGTACTTC. As protein: CASTLLGQQETQYF.

The CDR3 protein is CASSVGTSPEQYF. The CDR3 DNA reads TGTGCCAGCAGCGTAGGGACTAGCCCCGAGCAGTACTTC. The V call is TRBV9, the J call TRBJ2-7; 8 nucleotides match TRBD2. V trimming: 0 bases; J trimming: 6 bases; junction bases outside the gene matches: 2. Germline V lookup: CDR1 SGDLS, CDR2 YYNGEE. The CDR3 totals 13 residues.

CDR3 sequence (DNA): TGTGCCAGCAGTCTGACAGGGTTGGGAAACACCATATATTTT. As protein: CASSLTGLGNTIYF. J is TRBJ1-3 and V is TRBV2; TRBD1 agrees at 7 bases. CDR1 is SNHLY and CDR2 is FYNNEI in the germline V gene. CDR3 length equals 14 residues. Germline trimming cut 5 bases from V and 4 bases from J; bases unmatched to any gene: 5.

This rearrangement joins TRBV19 to TRBJ2-7, with TRBD2 as a possible D gene (6 bases). CDR1 is LNHDA and CDR2 is SQIVND in the germline V gene (reference sequence). V lost 4 bases and J lost 5, with 15 bases in between. CDR3 length: 14 amino acids. CDR3 DNA: TGTGCCAGTAGTAAACTAGCTCAGCCTAACGAGCAGTACTTC. Its translation: CASSKLAQPNEQYF.